These 15 T cell receptor beta chains were all obtained from the same sample, sequenced in a study of shared clonotypes between healthy human individuals. Generated by immunoSEQ multiplex PCR, the TCRdb table keeps only in-frame clones and is missing some. This sample yields more than 1.2 million clones, of which less than 99% are seen a single time; about 0.34% belongs to the top ten. The specimen was naive CD4+ T cells sorted from blood. The subset denotes: CD45RA+ positively selected. These receptors were obtained from a young man in good health.

The V gene is TRBV6-5, the J gene TRBJ1-1; unclear D gene. The germline CDR1 and CDR2 sequences are MNHEY and SVGAGI. This CDR3 comprises 13 residues. V was trimmed by 2 bases and J by 3 bases, leaving 7 bases between them. The CDR3 region is CASSYTVHTEAFF. The CDR3 DNA sequence: TGTGCCAGCAGTTACACAGTCCACACTGAAGCTTTCTTT.

The rearrangement uses TRBV6-8 and TRBJ1-3; TRBD1 aligns across 7 bases. V gave up 6 bases and J gave up 0 bases; unmatched junction bases: 14. There are 18 residues in the CDR3. Germline lookup yields CDR1 MNHGY and CDR2 SAAAGT. The CDR3: CASRPKDRSFYSGNTIYF. In nucleotides, the CDR3 is TGTGCCAGCAGACCCAAGGACAGGTCCTTTTACTCTGGAAACACCATATATTTT.

This chain's CDR3 is CASSFPQQGYYEQYF. CDR3 sequence (DNA): TGTGCCAGCAGCTTCCCCCAGCAGGGGTACTACGAGCAGTACTTC. The J gene is TRBJ2-7, the V gene TRBV7-9; a weak D match, TRBD1 (6 bases). CDR3 length equals 15 residues. Germline CDR1 reads SEHNR; CDR2 reads FQNEAQ (reference sequence). With 3 bases removed from V and 3 bases from J, the gap between germline ends came to 15 bases.

This chain uses TRBV30 with TRBJ2-1; 14 positions match TRBD2. With V trimmed by 8 bases and J by 1 base, 7 bases remained unmatched. CDR1 is GTSNPN, CDR2 SVGIG, per germline (reference sequence). This CDR3 region has 16 residues. CDR3: CARGLAGGGSYNEQFF. In DNA form, the CDR3 reads TGTGCCCGCGGACTAGCGGGAGGTGGATCCTACAATGAGCAGTTCTTC.

Details on this clone: The germline gene is not matched at one end of the junction; a read error may be the cause. This chain joins TRBV10-1 and TRBJ2-7; a weak D match, TRBD2 (6 bases). The CDR3 totals 11 residues. Germline V lookup: CDR1 WNHNN, CDR2 SYGVQD (reference sequence). The CDR3 DNA follows: TGCGCCAGCAGAGGACTAACTAGCACGGTTTTC. Its translation: CASRGLTSTVF.

A word on this clone: The same CDR3 can be traced to other DNA sequences in this sample. This chain uses TRBV18 with TRBJ2-3, with D unresolved. The CDR3 sequence is 14 residues long. Germline-derived CDR1 and CDR2 are KGHSH and LQKENI. The V and J ends lost 1 base and 0 bases respectively, with 5 bases between them. The CDR3 nucleotides are TGTGCCAGCTCACCACGTCGGAGCACAGATACGCAGTATTTT. This sequence encodes CASSPRRSTDTQYF. Drawing the rest from reference TRBV18 and TRBJ2-3, the complete variable domain is NAGVMQNPRHLVRRRGQEARLRCSPMKGHSHVYWYRQLPEEGLKFMVYLQKENIIDESGMPKERFSAEFPKEGPSILRIQQVVRGDSAAYFCASSPRRSTDTQYFGPGTRLTVL.

This clone was counted a single time. The chain recombines TRBV27 with TRBJ2-1, with 12 bases identical to TRBD1. Germline V gene lookup returns CDR1 MNHEY and CDR2 SMNVEV (reference sequence). V lost 5 bases to trimming and J lost 4 bases; unmatched junction nucleotides: 15. The CDR3 length is 19 residues. The CDR3 here is CASSLFQKPGQGAYNEQFF. The CDR3 DNA sequence: TGTGCCAGCAGTCTATTTCAAAAGCCGGGACAGGGGGCTTACAATGAGCAGTTCTTC.

The gene calls are TRBV6-1 and TRBJ1-2; no definite D call. Trimming took off 4 bases at V and 4 bases at J, with 7 bases between the two ends. This CDR3 spans 12 amino acids. Germline lookup yields CDR1 MNHNS and CDR2 SASEGT. Here the CDR3 DNA reads TGTGCCAGCAGTGCAACAGTCTATGGCTACACCTTC. As protein: CASSATVYGYTF.

The gene calls are TRBV14 and TRBJ2-3; D is possibly TRBD2 (6 bases). Germline assignment: CDR1 SGHDN and CDR2 FVKESK. V was clipped by 1 base and J by 2 bases, with 10 bases between them. CDR3 length: 15 amino acids. The CDR3 nucleotides are TGTGCCAGCAGCCAAGTTCAGGGACTCACAGATACGCAGTATTTT. Amino acids: CASSQVQGLTDTQYF.

The chain combines TRBV5-1 with TRBJ2-1; 7 bases map to TRBD2. The CDR3 length is 18 residues. Trimming cost V 1 base and J 0 bases; bases outside gene matches: 10. CDR1 is SGHRS and CDR2 is YFSETQ in the germline V gene. The CDR3, as DNA: TGCGCCAGCAGCTTGATGACGGGAGGTATCGGCTCCTACAATGAGCAGTTCTTC. Protein product: CASSLMTGGIGSYNEQFF.

This chain links TRBV28 with TRBJ2-4, with D possibly called TRBD1 or TRBD2 (5 bases each). Trimming stripped 4 bases from V and 8 bases from J, with 15 bases between. Per germline, CDR1 MDHEN and CDR2 SYDVKM. The CDR3 sequence is 14 residues long. The CDR3 sequence is CASSSGPWGYIQYF. CDR3 sequence (DNA): TGTGCCAGCAGTTCGGGCCCCTGGGGGTACATTCAGTACTTC.

A single count supports this clone. The genes are TRBV6-1 and TRBJ1-1; possibly TRBD1 for D (6 bases). The CDR3 has 13 amino acids. V was trimmed by 6 bases and J by 8 bases, leaving 16 bases between them. The germline CDR1 and CDR2 sequences are MNHNS and SASEGT. The CDR3 protein is CASRRTTGLEAFF. Written as DNA, the CDR3 is TGTGCCAGCAGAAGGACGACAGGCCTAGAAGCTTTCTTT.

The chain employs TRBV7-2 and TRBJ2-5, with 9 bases aligning to TRBD1. Unmatched junction bases numbered 8, after V lost 5 bases and J lost 1 base. Per germline, CDR1 SGHTA and CDR2 FQGNSA. The CDR3 loop spans 16 amino acids. As DNA, the CDR3 is TGTGCCAGCAGCGCAACGTCGGGACAGGGCCAAGAGACCCAGTACTTC. This gives the protein CASSATSGQGQETQYF.

This rearrangement joins TRBV18 to TRBJ2-1, with 11 bases aligning to TRBD2. This CDR3 spans 14 amino acids. Germline CDR1 KGHSH, CDR2 LQKENI. Unmatched junction bases numbered 6, after V lost 7 bases and J lost 7 bases. CDR3 DNA sequence: TGTGCCAGCTGTACTAGCGGGAGTGGGAATGAGCAGTTCTTC. It encodes CASCTSGSGNEQFF.

The CDR3 here is CATTEGEKLFF. The DNA of the CDR3 is TGTGCCACCACGGAGGGGGAAAAACTGTTTTTT. The genes are TRBV6-5 and TRBJ1-4, with D tentatively TRBD1 (5 bases). The V end was cut by 10 bases, the J end by 8 bases, with 11 bases between. From germline, CDR1 is MNHEY and CDR2 SVGAGI. The CDR3 is 11 residues long.